This T cell receptor (beta chain) appears in the sequencing data of a study of T cell responses to AZD1222 COVID-19 vaccine. The V gene's germline CDR1 is MNHEY and CDR2 SVGAGI. The ends were cut back, 6 bases at V and 5 bases at J, with 12 bases in the middle. The CDR3 covers 13 residues. Sequencing used immunoSEQ multiplex PCR; TCRdb keeps in-frame clones, though not all of them. The data show roughly 100,000 clones, about nine tenths seen once. This rearrangement joins TRBV6-5 to TRBJ2-3; D not certain. The receptor comes from an adult who received the MenACWY meningococcal vaccine as a control. The sequencing here drew on peripheral blood, taken 28 days after the second dose of the MenACWY control vaccine. The CDR3 nucleotides are TGTGCCAGCAGGATTACTTGGGGAGATACGCAGTATTTT. Translated: CASRITWGDTQYF.